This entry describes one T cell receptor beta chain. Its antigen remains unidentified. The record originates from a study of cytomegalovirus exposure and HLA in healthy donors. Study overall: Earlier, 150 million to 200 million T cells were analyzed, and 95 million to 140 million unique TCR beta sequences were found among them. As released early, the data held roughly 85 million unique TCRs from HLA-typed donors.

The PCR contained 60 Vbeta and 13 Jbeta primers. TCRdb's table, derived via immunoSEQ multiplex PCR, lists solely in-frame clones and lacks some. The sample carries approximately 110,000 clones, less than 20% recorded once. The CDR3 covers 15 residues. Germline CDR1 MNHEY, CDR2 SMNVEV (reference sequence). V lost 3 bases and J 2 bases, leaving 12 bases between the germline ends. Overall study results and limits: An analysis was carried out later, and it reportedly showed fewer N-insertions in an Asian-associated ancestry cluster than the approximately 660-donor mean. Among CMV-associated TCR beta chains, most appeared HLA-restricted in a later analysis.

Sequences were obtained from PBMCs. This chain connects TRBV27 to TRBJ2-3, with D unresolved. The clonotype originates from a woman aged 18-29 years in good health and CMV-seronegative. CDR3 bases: TGTGCCAGCAGTTTGCAACTCCAATACACAGATACGCAGTATTTT. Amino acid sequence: CASSLQLQYTDTQYF.